This T cell receptor beta chain was sequenced for a study of cytomegalovirus exposure and HLA in healthy donors. Overall study findings and caveats: Data from an earlier analysis indicated that most TCR beta V segments were productive either about 87% or about 30% of the time. At a 0.05 false discovery rate, a later analysis found 16,951 TCR beta sequences to be associated with HLA alleles.

With 60 Vbeta and 13 Jbeta primers, the PCR was carried out. Sequencing was performed with immunoSEQ multiplex PCR; in TCRdb, only in-frame clones are kept and a portion is missing. The sample includes 75,000 to 95,000 clones. As to this clone: No antigen is known for it.

This CDR3 contains 13 residues. CDR1 is SGHRS, CDR2 YFSETQ, per germline. V dropped 3 bases and J dropped 4 bases, with 10 bases sitting between them. Healthy bone marrow donors supplied every sample. The sequence was collected from a woman aged 55 to 70 in good health and CMV-seronegative. Sequenced: PBMCs. This chain joins TRBV5-1 and TRBJ2-5; TRBD1 is a possible D gene (5 bases). For the CDR3, the DNA is TGCGCCAGCAGCTGGGGCTGGGGAGAGACCCAGTACTTC. It is translated as CASSWGWGETQYF.